This TCR beta chain was recorded in a study of regulatory T cells in long-lasting Graves disease. Study outcomes and limitations: Researchers examined only peripheral blood and not thyroid tissue.

CDR3-region Arm-PCR and iRepertoire HTBI primers produced the TCR beta libraries. Original methodology: The identification of approximately 62 TRBV and 14 TRBJ segments was made across samples. One entry per CDR3 protein, called by TCRdb with MiXCR from the multiplex PCR reads. TCRdb, not the original authors, processed these V and J calls. Counted here are approximately 400,000 distinct CDR3 sequences, about a quarter occurring once; the ten biggest clones make up roughly a quarter. Germline CDR1 reads SGHRS; CDR2 reads YFSETQ. CDR3 length equals 18 residues. After removal of 4 bases from V and 0 bases from J, the junction contained 14 bases not matched to a gene. As for time point: persistent/refractory GD, antithyroid drugs over 5 years with positive TRAb. PBMCs provided the RNA from which the TCR library was made. In its sample, this clonotype was seen a few times. Its specificity is not known.

The input for sequencing was peripheral blood mononuclear cells (PBMCs), taken when the disease was refractory, from a patient treated with antithyroid drugs. This receptor was obtained from a female donor with Graves disease. This sequence joins TRBV5-1 and TRBJ1-1; 8 bases match TRBD1. The DNA for the CDR3 is TGCGCCAGCAGCCCACGACCGACAGGGGTTTCGATGAACACTGAAGCTTTCTTT. Translation: CASSPRPTGVSMNTEAFF.